The 20 T cell receptor beta chains reported below all come from one sample, sequenced in a study of blood T cell repertoires in COVID-19. The method was immunoSEQ multiplex PCR; TCRdb's version includes in-frame clones alone and lacks a portion of them. The top ten hold about 6% of the sample, which has just over 200,000 clones, about nine tenths seen once. Sequencing was carried out using peripheral blood. Receptors originate from a man older than 75 with acute or convalescent COVID-19.

This clone was counted a single time. This sequence joins TRBV5-1 and TRBJ2-7; 10 bases are a match to TRBD2. Trimming at V came to 0 bases and at J to 2 bases, leaving 8 bases not matched to a gene. The CDR3 is made up of 17 amino acids. The germline V gene encodes CDR1 SGHRS and CDR2 YFSETQ. The CDR3 bases are TGCGCCAGCAGCTTGGTCTCTAGCGGGAGTATCACCTACGAGCAGTACTTC. It yields the protein CASSLVSSGSITYEQYF.

The V call is TRBV7-9, the J call TRBJ2-3; perhaps TRBD2 as D (5 bases). The CDR3 totals 15 residues. V was trimmed by 4 bases and J by 0 bases, leaving 11 bases between them. Germline CDR1 is SEHNR and CDR2 is FQNEAQ (reference sequence). The CDR3 reads CASSSGLISTDTQYF. The DNA of the CDR3 is TGTGCCAGCAGCTCAGGACTTATTAGCACAGATACGCAGTATTTT.

This chain uses TRBV18 with TRBJ2-3; D is unclear. V lost 0 bases, J lost 1 base, and 8 bases lay in between. This CDR3 is built from 15 residues. CDR1 and CDR2 from the germline V gene are KGHSH and LQKENI. The CDR3 loop is CASSPPTSRTDTQYF. CDR3 DNA: TGTGCCAGCTCACCACCGACATCGCGCACAGATACGCAGTATTTT.

The chain uses TRBV4-2 and TRBJ2-4; unclear D gene. V was shortened by 0 bases and J by 2 bases, with 8 bases between the two germline ends. Germline CDR1 LGHNA, CDR2 YNFKEQ. This CDR3 contains 15 residues. In DNA form, the CDR3 reads TGTGCCAGCAGCCAAGACTGGGCCTCCAAAAACATTCAGTACTTC. Protein: CASSQDWASKNIQYF.

This sequence joins TRBV6-6 and TRBJ1-2, with TRBD1 matching 10 bases. The CDR3 loop spans 18 amino acids. V shed 5 bases and J 2 bases; nucleotides not matched to a gene: 14. Germline lookup yields CDR1 MNHNY and CDR2 SVGAGI (reference sequence). CDR3 amino acids: CASSRFSLGTGANYGYTF. The CDR3 coding sequence is TGTGCCAGCAGTCGATTCTCGTTAGGGACAGGGGCGAACTATGGCTACACCTTC.

The rearrangement links TRBV6-5 to TRBJ1-1, with unresolved D. V gave up 5 bases and J gave up 7 bases, with 14 bases separating them. The germline gives CDR1 MNHEY, CDR2 SVGAGI. This CDR3 spans 13 amino acids. In DNA, the CDR3 is TGTGCCAGCAGTCCCGCCGGTCTTGGTGAAGCTTTCTTT. Amino acid sequence: CASSPAGLGEAFF.

The chain combines TRBV30 with TRBJ2-5; 12 nucleotides align to TRBD2. J lost 7 bases, V lost 3 bases, and 12 bases had no gene match. CDR3 length equals 16 residues. Germline lookup yields CDR1 GTSNPN and CDR2 SVGIG (reference sequence). DNA of the CDR3: TGTGCCTGGAGAGCCGCCCCATCTAGCGGGGGGGGGACCCAGTACTTC. Translating gives CAWRAAPSSGGGTQYF.

This clone was counted a single time. The chain combines TRBV11-2 with TRBJ1-1; D unresolved. V was pared by 1 base and J by 2 bases, with 11 bases between. The CDR3 length is 15 residues. Germline V gene sequence: CDR1 SGHAT, CDR2 FQNNGV. The CDR3 spells CASSLAQLPNTEAFF. DNA of the CDR3: TGTGCCAGCAGCTTAGCTCAGTTACCAAACACTGAAGCTTTCTTT.

Only one count was recorded for this clone. The V and J genes are TRBV7-3 and TRBJ2-1; 8 bases map to TRBD2. V lost 5 bases to trimming and J lost 7 bases; unmatched junction nucleotides: 7. Germline V lookup: CDR1 SGHTA, CDR2 FQGTGA. The CDR3 spans 14 residues. The CDR3 loop is CASSPGTRENEQFF. In DNA form, the CDR3 reads TGTGCCAGCAGCCCAGGGACTAGGGAGAATGAGCAGTTCTTC.

The V gene is TRBV27, the J gene TRBJ2-5, with TRBD1 as a possible D gene (5 bases). Trimming pared 6 bases from V and 3 bases from J, leaving 41 bases between. Germline CDR1 and CDR2: MNHEY and SMNVEV (reference sequence). This CDR3 has 23 amino acids. The CDR3 spells CASSHPSSCTGVPQPRPKETQYF. CDR3 nucleotide sequence: TGTGCCAGCAGCCATCCCTCCTCCTGCACAGGCGTTCCCCAGCCCCGACCCAAAGAGACCCAGTACTTC.

The rearrangement uses TRBV14 and TRBJ2-1; 13 bases are a match to TRBD2. Germline V gene data show CDR1 as SGHDN and CDR2 as FVKESK. This CDR3 contains 17 residues. The junction had 7 bases not matched to a gene; V was cut back by 8 bases and J by 0 bases. CDR3 in amino acids: CASGTGTSGISYNEQFF. CDR3 nucleotide sequence: TGTGCCAGCGGGACCGGGACTAGCGGGATCTCCTACAATGAGCAGTTCTTC.

The rearrangement links TRBV2 to TRBJ2-7; 13 bases are shared with TRBD2. This CDR3 region has 12 residues. CDR1 SNHLY and CDR2 FYNNEI come from the germline V gene. With V trimmed by 7 bases and J by 7 bases, 1 base remained unmatched. This CDR3 is CASMGLAGEQYF. CDR3 nucleotides: TGTGCCAGCATGGGACTAGCGGGGGAGCAGTACTTC.

V gene TRBV5-6 combines with J gene TRBJ2-5; perhaps TRBD1 as D (6 bases). CDR3 length: 15 residues. Trimming cost V 0 bases and J 5 bases, with 14 bases left between them. Looked up from germline, CDR1 is SGHDT and CDR2 is YYEEEE. The CDR3: CASSLDLGAVETQYF. Written as DNA, the CDR3 is TGTGCCAGCAGCTTGGATTTGGGGGCGGTGGAGACCCAGTACTTC. Full variable domain (rest looked up from reference TRBV5-6 and TRBJ2-5): DAGVTQSPTHLIKTRGQQVTLRCSPKSGHDTVSWYQQALGQGPQFIFQYYEEEERQRGNFPDRFSGHQFPNYSSELNVNALLLGDSALYLCASSLDLGAVETQYFGPGTRLLVL.

This clone was observed a few times. The V gene is TRBV28, the J gene TRBJ2-4; maybe TRBD1 (5 bases). Germline CDR1 reads MDHEN; CDR2 reads SYDVKM. This CDR3 spans 16 amino acids. V lost 1 base, J lost 9 bases, and 19 bases lay in between. The CDR3 region is CASSLSGMGSPAIQYF. Written as DNA, the CDR3 is TGTGCCAGCAGTTTATCAGGGATGGGATCACCGGCCATTCAGTACTTC.

The chain recombines TRBV3-1 (or the pseudogene TRBV3-2) with TRBJ2-1; possibly TRBD2 for D (5 bases). The V end was cut by 2 bases, the J end by 7 bases, with 21 bases between. The length of the CDR3 is 17 residues. Germline lookup yields CDR1 LGHDT and CDR2 YNNKEL (reference sequence). The CDR3 nucleotides are TGTGCCAGCAGCCAAACCGGCGCGGGCTCCCGGGGAAATGAGCAGTTCTTC. Amino acid sequence: CASSQTGAGSRGNEQFF.

V and J are TRBV6-5 and TRBJ2-7; 8 bases fit TRBD1. Germline CDR1 is MNHEY and CDR2 is SVGAGI. V shed 8 bases, J shed 7 bases, and the junction held 10 bases outside the gene matches. The CDR3 runs to 13 residues. The CDR3 coding sequence is TGTGCCAGCCGAGGGCAGGGGGCGCGAGAGCAGTACGTC. Translation gives CASRGQGAREQYV.

This clone was picked up a small number of times. This same CDR3 is encoded by further DNA sequences in the sample. This chain connects TRBV7-2 to TRBJ2-1, with 7 bases matching TRBD1. This CDR3 spans 13 amino acids. The trim removed 1 base at V and 8 bases at J, leaving 2 bases unmatched. The germline CDR1 and CDR2 sequences are SGHTA and FQGNSA. CDR3 nucleotides: TGTGCCAGCAGCTTAGACAGGGGAGATGAGCAGTTCTTC. Encoded protein: CASSLDRGDEQFF.

This chain links TRBV19 with TRBJ2-3, with TRBD2 matching 11 bases. The germline V gene encodes CDR1 LNHDA and CDR2 SQIVND (reference sequence). J gave up 4 bases and V 4 bases, and 13 bases lay outside the gene matches. This CDR3 is 18 amino acids long. CDR3 in amino acids: CASSTGGSGRAVADTQYF. The CDR3 bases are TGTGCCAGTAGTACAGGGGGTAGCGGGAGGGCCGTCGCAGATACGCAGTATTTT.

The V and J genes are TRBV28 and TRBJ1-1; weak D call: TRBD1 (5 bases). V lost 7 bases, J lost 0 bases, and 12 bases lay in between. This CDR3 has 14 residues. From germline, CDR1 is MDHEN and CDR2 SYDVKM. CDR3 DNA sequence: TGTGCCAGCAATTGGGGCAGCATGAACACTGAAGCTTTCTTT. Translating it yields CASNWGSMNTEAFF. The entire variable domain, with the rest obtained from reference TRBV28 and TRBJ1-1, is as follows: DVKVTQSSRYLVKRTGEKVFLECVQDMDHENMFWYRQDPGLGLRLIYFSYDVKMKEKGDIPEGYSVSREKKERFSLILESASTNQTSMYLCASNWGSMNTEAFFGQGTRLTVV.

This rearrangement joins TRBV18 to TRBJ2-1; D is possibly TRBD2 (5 bases). The CDR3 has 14 amino acids. Germline CDR1 KGHSH, CDR2 LQKENI. The V end was cut by 6 bases, the J end by 6 bases, with 15 bases between. The CDR3 region has the DNA TGTGCCAGCTCTTCTGGGGAGCGTGGCAATGAGCAGTTCTTC. It yields the protein CASSSGERGNEQFF. The variable domain in full, with the rest retrieved from reference TRBV18 and TRBJ2-1, is NAGVMQNPRHLVRRRGQEARLRCSPMKGHSHVYWYRQLPEEGLKFMVYLQKENIIDESGMPKERFSAEFPKEGPSILRIQQVVRGDSAAYFCASSSGERGNEQFFGPGTRLTVL.